This TCR beta chain originates from a study of T cell responses to AZD1222 COVID-19 vaccine. From germline, CDR1 is KGHDR and CDR2 SFDVKD. Trimming left V 2 bases short and J 1 base short, with 6 bases between. CDR3 length equals 14 residues. Sequencing used immunoSEQ multiplex PCR; TCRdb keeps in-frame clones, though not all of them. Of 90,000 to 120,000 clones listed, around nine tenths were seen once; the top ten hold about 6.6%. This clone showed up just once. The TCR sequence derives from an adult who received the AZD1222 COVID-19 vaccine. The material was peripheral blood, obtained 28 days after the second AZD1222 dose. The chain uses TRBV24-1 and TRBJ2-3, with D uncertain. The CDR3: CATSDYSRTDTQYF. The CDR3 coding sequence is TGTGCCACCAGTGATTACAGCCGCACAGATACGCAGTATTTT.